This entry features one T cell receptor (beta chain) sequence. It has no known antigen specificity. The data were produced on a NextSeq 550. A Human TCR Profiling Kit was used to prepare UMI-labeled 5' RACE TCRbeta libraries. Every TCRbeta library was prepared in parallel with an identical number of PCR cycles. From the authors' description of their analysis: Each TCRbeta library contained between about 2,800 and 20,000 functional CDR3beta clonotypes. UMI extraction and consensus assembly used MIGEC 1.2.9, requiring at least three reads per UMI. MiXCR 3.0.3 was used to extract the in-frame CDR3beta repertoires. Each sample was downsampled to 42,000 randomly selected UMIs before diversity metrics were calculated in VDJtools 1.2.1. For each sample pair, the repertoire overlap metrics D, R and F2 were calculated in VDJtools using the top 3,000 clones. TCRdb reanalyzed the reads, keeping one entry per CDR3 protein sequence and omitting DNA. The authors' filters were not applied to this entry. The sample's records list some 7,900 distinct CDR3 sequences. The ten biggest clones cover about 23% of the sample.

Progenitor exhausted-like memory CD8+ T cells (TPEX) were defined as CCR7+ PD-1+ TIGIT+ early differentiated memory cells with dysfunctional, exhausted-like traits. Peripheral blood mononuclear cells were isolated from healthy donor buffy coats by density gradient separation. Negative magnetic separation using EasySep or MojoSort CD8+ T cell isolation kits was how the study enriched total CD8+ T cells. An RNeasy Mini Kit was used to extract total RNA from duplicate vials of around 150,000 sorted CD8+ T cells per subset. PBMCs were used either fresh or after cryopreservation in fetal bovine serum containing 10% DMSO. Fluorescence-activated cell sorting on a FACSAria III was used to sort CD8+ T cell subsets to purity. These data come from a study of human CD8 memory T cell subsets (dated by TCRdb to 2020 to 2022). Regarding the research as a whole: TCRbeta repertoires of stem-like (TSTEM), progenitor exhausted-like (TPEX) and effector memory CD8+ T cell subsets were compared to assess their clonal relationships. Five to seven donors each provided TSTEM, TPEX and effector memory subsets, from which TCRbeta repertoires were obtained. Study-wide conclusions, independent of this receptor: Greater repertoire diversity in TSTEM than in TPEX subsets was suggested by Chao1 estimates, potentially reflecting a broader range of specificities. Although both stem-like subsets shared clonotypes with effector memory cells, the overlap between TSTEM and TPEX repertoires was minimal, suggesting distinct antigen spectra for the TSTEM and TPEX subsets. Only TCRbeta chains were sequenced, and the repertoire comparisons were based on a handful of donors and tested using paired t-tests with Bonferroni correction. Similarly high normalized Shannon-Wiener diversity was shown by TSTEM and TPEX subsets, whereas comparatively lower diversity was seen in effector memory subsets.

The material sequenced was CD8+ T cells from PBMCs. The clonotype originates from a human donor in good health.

CDR3 region: CASSSRLSSGANVLTF. The chain was built from TRBV7-8 and TRBJ2-6. Reading from cysteine to phenylalanine, the CDR3 counts 16 amino acids. No DNA appears here. CDR1 and CDR2 were assigned from the germline V gene as SGHVS and FQNEAQ.